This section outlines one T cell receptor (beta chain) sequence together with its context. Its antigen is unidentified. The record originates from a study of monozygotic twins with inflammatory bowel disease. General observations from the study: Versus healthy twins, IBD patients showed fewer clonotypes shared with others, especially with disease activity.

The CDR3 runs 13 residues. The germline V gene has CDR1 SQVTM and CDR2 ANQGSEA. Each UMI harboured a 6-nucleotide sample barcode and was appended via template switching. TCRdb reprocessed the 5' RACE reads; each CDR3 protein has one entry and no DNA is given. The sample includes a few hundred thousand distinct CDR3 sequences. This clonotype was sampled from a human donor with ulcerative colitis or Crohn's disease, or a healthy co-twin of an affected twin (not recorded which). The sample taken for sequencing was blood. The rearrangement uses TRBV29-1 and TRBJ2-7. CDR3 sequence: CSGTDRSSYEQYF.